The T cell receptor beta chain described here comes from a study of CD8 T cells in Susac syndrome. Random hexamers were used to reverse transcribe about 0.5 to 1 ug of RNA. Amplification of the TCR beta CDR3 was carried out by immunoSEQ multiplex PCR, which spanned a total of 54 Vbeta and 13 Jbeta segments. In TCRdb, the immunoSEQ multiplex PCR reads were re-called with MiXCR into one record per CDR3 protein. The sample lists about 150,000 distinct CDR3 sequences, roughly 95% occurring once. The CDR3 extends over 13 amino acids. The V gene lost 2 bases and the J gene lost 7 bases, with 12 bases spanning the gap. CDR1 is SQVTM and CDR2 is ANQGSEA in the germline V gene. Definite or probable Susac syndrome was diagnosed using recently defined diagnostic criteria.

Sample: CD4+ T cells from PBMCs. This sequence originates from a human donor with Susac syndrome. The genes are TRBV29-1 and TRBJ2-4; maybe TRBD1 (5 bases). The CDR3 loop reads CSVEREQVNIQYF. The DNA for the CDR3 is TGCAGCGTTGAAAGAGAACAGGTTAACATTCAGTACTTC.